The present entry profiles one T cell receptor (beta chain) with its context. It has no known antigen specificity. The input lacks base qualities; no much larger clone sits a single base away. CDR1 and CDR2 are drawn from the germline V gene: LGHNA, YSLEER. V sheds 1 base and J sheds 6 bases, leaving 16 bases between their ends. The CDR3 starts with the cysteine, ends with the phenylalanine, and has 15 residues. Only the CDR3 region is kept as DNA, spanning 45 bases read in frame from base 1. This sample stems from a study of T cells in Graves' hyperthyroidism and ophthalmopathy (dated by TCRdb to between 2018 and 2021). Study-wide context: Peripheral blood was collected at initial diagnosis, before any treatment. In more than 5 Graves' hyperthyroidism patients, the study also compared T-cell repertoires from thyroid tissue with T-cell repertoires from blood. The paper reports TCR Vbeta CDR3 sequencing of some 140 peripheral blood samples: under 45 ophthalmopathy, fewer than 80 hyperthyroidism and 17 progressor patients. To identify distinguishing TCR V-J signatures, a discovery cohort of 90 to 100 patients was used, comprising some 45 with Graves' ophthalmopathy and 57 with stable Graves' hyperthyroidism. An independent validation cohort of 18 to 20 hyperthyroidism patients and approximately 17 patients who later progressed to ophthalmopathy tested prospective prediction of ophthalmopathy. After sampling, hyperthyroidism patients received methimazole starting at 30 mg daily, and ophthalmopathy patients received high-dose intravenous methylprednisolone. For training and testing, the 110 or so patients in the discovery cohort were randomly divided in a 7:3 ratio. General conclusions and limits of the study: Ophthalmopathy was separated from stable hyperthyroidism by a 13 V-J signature model, with around 90% sensitivity and approximately 81% specificity obtained in cross-validation and 80%/75% obtained in testing. In validation, progression to ophthalmopathy was predicted by the model with about 70% sensitivity and around 76% specificity, a median of 6.5 months before onset. Blood samples also contained most of the expanded thyroid clonotypes (frequency above 0.001), which suggests that blood repertoires may reflect thyroid immune responses. Sample size was not statistically predetermined, and blinding of investigators to group allocation was not performed.

Moderately to severely active disease, a Clinical Activity Score of at least 3, a NOSPECS grade of at least 4, and a duration under 3 months were present in ophthalmopathy patients. Patients with uncontrolled infections, other autoimmune diseases, pregnancy or lactation were excluded. Diagnoses were established on the basis of clinical symptoms, serum thyroxine and TRAb, thyroid ultrasound, and orbital computed tomography. PBMCs were separated from under 11 ml of fresh peripheral blood using Ficoll-Paque density gradient centrifugation. Trizol reagent was used to extract total RNA, and RNA quality was then checked on an Agilent 2100 Bioanalyzer. The TCR beta CDR3 regions were amplified from RNA transcripts. The first round of RT-PCR for the TCR CDR3 was performed with the HTBI primer set and the Qiagen OneStep RT-PCR kit. Libraries were constructed in a second round of multiplex PCR, after which size selection and purification were carried out. Sequencing of the libraries was done on an Illumina HiSeq2000 using paired-end 100 bp reads. For the original study's pipeline: SOAPnuke was used to process the raw data, throwing out any read that contained adapters or uncalled bases, had a mean Phred below 15, or lacked an exact constant-primer or identifier match. COPE v1.2.5 was used to merge the high-quality paired reads, and each unique nucleotide sequence was defined as a clonotype. MiTCR v1.1 was used to align clonotypes to the IMGT TRBV, TRBD and TRBJ reference segments. Only V-J combinations with frequency above 0.0001, covering 99% to 99.2% of repertoires, were analysed. The TCS score was defined as the ratio of F50 (clonal expansion) to E x V (chaos), calculated using BLOSUM62-based TCRdist between CDR3 peptides within each V-J. Welch's t-statistics and random forest reduced 500 to 650 V-J features to 13, which were used in a naive Bayes classifier (R e1071). The public reads were reprocessed in TCRdb via fastp at Q25 and MiXCR, keeping in-frame beta chains. Merged by CDR3 protein, the rows form single entries marked with the most common genes and DNA. These V and J calls rely on TCRdb rather than the paper's analysis. The sample includes 660,000 or so distinct CDR3 sequences, with less than 25% observed a single time. Jointly, the top ten make up about 35% of the sample.

Sequenced material: blood. The source is a man aged 25-45 years with Graves' ophthalmopathy. The sequence links TRBV4-3 to TRBJ2-7; perhaps TRBD1 is the D gene, with 8 bases matching. The bases read TGCGCCAGCAGCCAAGGGGAGGGACAGGCGATCGAGCAGTACTTC. The resulting protein is CASSQGEGQAIEQYF.